This TCR beta chain is drawn from a study of T cell clonality in common variable immunodeficiency. Many counts were recorded for this clone. The CDR3 extends 3 residues past the end of the read, so its final part is completed from the germline J gene. Clones were sequenced by immunoSEQ multiplex PCR, and TCRdb holds only the in-frame ones, with some missing. The sample includes approximately 51,000 clones, none of them occurring once. The CDR3 runs to 14 residues. Trimming removed 0 bases at V and 4 bases at J, with 7 bases between. This clonotype was obtained from a person aged 18-70 years in good health. The specimen was peripheral blood mononuclear cells. V is TRBV23-1 and J is TRBJ1-5; D unresolved. TRBV23-1 is classed as an ORF, of uncertain function. The sequenced CDR3 bases are TGCGCCAGCAGTCAATCTGGGCGAAATCAGCCC. Translated: CASSQSGRNQP. The whole CDR3 protein reads CASSQSGRNQPQHF.